This T cell receptor beta chain was profiled in a study of T cell responses to AZD1222 COVID-19 vaccine. This table comes from immunoSEQ multiplex PCR, and its TCRdb copy is limited to in-frame clones, with some not included. The sample holds 150,000 to 200,000 clones; about 90% are singletons and the top ten take approximately 7.7%. Per germline, CDR1 LNHDA and CDR2 SQIVND (reference sequence). The CDR3 length is 15 residues. The V gene end was trimmed by 5 bases and the J gene end by 2 bases; junction bases not matched to a gene: 7. This sequence originates from an adult in good health. This sequence joins TRBV19 and TRBJ2-7; TRBD2 agrees at 9 bases. Source: peripheral blood, taken on day 0 of AZD1222 vaccination. The CDR3 protein is CASSPFGGGAYEQYF. DNA for the CDR3: TGTGCCAGTAGTCCCTTCGGCGGGGGGGCCTACGAGCAGTACTTC.